This T cell receptor beta chain comes out of a study of blood T cell repertoires in COVID-19. Measured with immunoSEQ multiplex PCR; TCRdb has only the in-frame clones, and not every one. In the table there are about 19,000 clones, around nine tenths of which are singletons. The sample holds one count of this clone. The clonotype was recovered from a human donor in a cohort sampled during active COVID-19. Material: peripheral blood.

The CDR3 protein is CASSLGGYEQFF. The CDR3 DNA reads TGTGCCAGCAGCTTAGGGGGCTATGAGCAGTTCTTC. The chain uses TRBV7-3 and TRBJ2-1; a possible D gene is TRBD1 (6 bases). V was shortened by 2 bases and J by 8 bases, with 7 bases between the two germline ends. The germline V gene has CDR1 SGHTA and CDR2 FQGTGA. The CDR3 spans 12 residues. Drawing the rest from reference TRBV7-3 and TRBJ2-1, the complete variable domain is GAGVSQTPSNKVTEKGKYVELRCDPISGHTALYWYRQSLGQGPEFLIYFQGTGAADDSGLPNDRFFAVRPEGSVSTLKIQRTERGDSAVYLCASSLGGYEQFFGPGTRLTVL.